A single sample is the source of the 3 T cell receptor delta chains below, sequenced in a study of γδ T cells in repeated Plasmodium falciparum infection (dated by TCRdb to the early 2020s). For bulk TCR repertoire analysis, Vgamma9/Vdelta2+ and Vdelta2-negative gammadelta T cell populations were flow-sorted out of peripheral blood mononuclear cells. Receptors were amplified or captured by multiplex PCR. Sequencing used an Illumina MiSeq. Clone calls in TCRdb were regenerated from the public reads with CATT, after which identical DNA sequences shared one row. Recorded for this sample are roughly 86,000 delta-chain clones; 1.4% to 1.5% of them occurred a single time. Just under 9% of the sample is taken by the ten largest. Sequencing input: gamma-delta T cells from blood. The source of these receptors is a pool of human donors (malaria-infected and uninfected, not separated).

This clone was found a few times. TCRdb lists the protein of a much larger clone for this DNA, which differs at residue 19, so this is likely a read error; the protein given here is translated from the DNA itself. V gene TRDV1 was called; the J gene was not; TRDD3, as called in the table, went unchecked against the DNA. Germline V lookup: CDR1 TSWWSYY, CDR2 QGS. CDR3 length: 21 residues. CDR3 amino acids: CALGEKDPTGGYAWDTRQVFF. The CDR3 nucleotides are TGTGCTCTTGGGGAAAAGGATCCTACTGGGGGATACGCCTGGGACACCCGACAGGTGTTTTTC.

This clone was seen a few times. A far larger clone differs by one base, so this is likely a read error. This specimen includes other DNA sequences encoding the same CDR3. The J gene is TRDJ1, the V gene TRDV1; 10 bases agree with TRDD3. The J gene comes from matching the DNA to germline here; TCRdb lacks it. The germline gives CDR1 TSWWSYY, CDR2 QGS. The CDR3 length is 20 residues. The V segment lost 0 bases and the J segment 1 base; nucleotides outside the gene matches: 14. The CDR3 loop reads CALGELFFLRGIRSTDKLIF. Here the CDR3 DNA reads TGTGCTCTTGGGGAACTCTTCTTCCTACGGGGGATACGATCCACCGATAAACTCATCTTT.

In the case of this clone: With only one base between it and a far larger clone, this is likely a read error. The same CDR3 is also encoded by other DNA sequences in this sample. V and J are TRDV1 and TRDJ1; 7 bases line up with TRDD3. This CDR3 is 16 amino acids long. Germline CDR1 is TSWWSYY and CDR2 is QGS. This CDR3 reads CALGLPRKGIEDKLIF. As DNA, the CDR3 is TGTGCTCTTGGGCTACCTAGGAAGGGGATAGAAGATAAACTCATCTTC.